This TCR beta chain derives from a study of cytomegalovirus exposure and HLA in healthy donors. Study results and limitations: Reported performance of the classifier showed diagnosis of cytomegalovirus status with high specificity and sensitivity. A subsequent analysis found that TCR clusters from the first cohort also tended to co-occur in the 120 or so validation repertoires, with 90% to 95% of cluster scores above 0.

This clone turned up a few times. The antigen is unknown. The CDR3 has 15 amino acids. Trimming removed 2 bases from V and 4 bases from J; junction bases left unmatched: 8. Germline CDR1 and CDR2: WSHSY and SAAADI. Method: immunoSEQ multiplex PCR; TCRdb's copy keeps in-frame clones and lacks some. The sample consists of some 240,000 clones, approximately 83% of them appearing once. The source is a woman aged 25 to 39 in good health and CMV-seropositive. J is TRBJ2-7 and V is TRBV10-2; 7 positions agree with TRBD2. Input material: PBMCs. The CDR3 region is CASSEMREPPYEQYF. CDR3 sequence (DNA): TGCGCCAGCAGTGAGATGCGGGAGCCCCCGTACGAGCAGTACTTC.